The next 14 T cell receptor beta chains were all read from a single sample in a study of memory CD4+ T cells and cytomegalovirus serostatus. The method was immunoSEQ multiplex PCR; TCRdb's version includes in-frame clones alone and lacks a portion of them. This sample has 30,000 to 40,000 clones, with roughly 80% found just once. The sort gate was single viable CD3+CD4+CD8-CD45RO+ cells for memory CD4+ T cells. The material sequenced was memory CD4+ T cells from blood. The receptors originated from an adult in good health and CMV-seronegative. Some clones in this sample may be carry-over from other donors' samples.

The chain employs TRBV18 and TRBJ2-1; 10 bases agree with TRBD1. The CDR3 totals 16 residues. J was trimmed by 3 bases and V by 3 bases; bases with no gene match: 5. CDR1 is KGHSH, CDR2 LQKENI, per germline. The CDR3 nucleotides are TGTGCCAGCTCACCGCTGACAGGGGGCTTCTACAATGAGCAGTTCTTC. Amino acid sequence: CASSPLTGGFYNEQFF. The full variable domain, its missing parts supplied by reference TRBV18 and TRBJ2-1, is NAGVMQNPRHLVRRRGQEARLRCSPMKGHSHVYWYRQLPEEGLKFMVYLQKENIIDESGMPKERFSAEFPKEGPSILRIQQVVRGDSAAYFCASSPLTGGFYNEQFFGPGTRLTVL.

V and J are TRBV5-1 and TRBJ1-2; D perhaps matches TRBD1 (5 bases). Germline V gives CDR1 SGHRS, CDR2 YFSETQ. The germline V and J ends were trimmed by 4 bases and 5 bases, with 24 bases remaining between them. This CDR3 is built from 17 residues. CDR3 nucleotide sequence: TGCGCCAGCAGCCTGGGAGAGGGGAGCCTGGGACGTTATGGCTACACCTTC. Its translation: CASSLGEGSLGRYGYTF.

The J gene is TRBJ2-7, the V gene TRBV18; D gene unclear. CDR1 KGHSH and CDR2 LQKENI come from the germline V gene. Trimming shortened V by 3 bases and J by 5 bases, and 14 bases separated the two germline ends. This CDR3 spans 14 amino acids. Here the CDR3 reads CASSPASRADEQYF. The CDR3 region has the DNA TGTGCCAGCTCACCTGCCTCTCGAGCCGACGAGCAGTACTTC.

The V call is TRBV5-8, the J call TRBJ1-1; D unclear. This CDR3 contains 13 residues. In germline, CDR1 is SGHTS, CDR2 YDEGEE. With 5 bases removed from V and 2 bases from J, the gap between germline ends came to 10 bases. DNA for the CDR3: TGTGCCAGCAGGACAAGGGTCAACACTGAAGCTTTCTTT. Protein: CASRTRVNTEAFF. Full variable domain (remainder filled in from reference TRBV5-8 and TRBJ1-1): EAGVTQSPTHLIKTRGQQATLRCSPISGHTSVYWYQQALGLGLQFLLWYDEGEERNRGNFPPRFSGRQFPNYSSELNVNALELEDSALYLCASRTRVNTEAFFGQGTRLTVV.

The chain recombines TRBV5-1 with TRBJ2-5; 9 bases are a match to TRBD2. With V trimmed by 2 bases and J by 2 bases, 13 bases remained unmatched. Germline-derived CDR1 and CDR2 are SGHRS and YFSETQ. CDR3 length: 18 amino acids. The CDR3: CASSFAGGGAQGQETQYF. The CDR3 DNA follows: TGCGCCAGCAGCTTTGCCGGCGGGGGGGCTCAGGGGCAAGAGACCCAGTACTTC.

V is TRBV28 and J is TRBJ2-7; 7 bases align to TRBD1. With V trimmed by 7 bases and J by 3 bases, 9 bases remained unmatched. The CDR3 consists of 14 residues. Germline values: CDR1 MDHEN, CDR2 SYDVKM. The CDR3 sequence: CASTPGTVLYEQYF. In DNA, the CDR3 is TGTGCCAGCACCCCCGGGACAGTCCTCTACGAGCAGTACTTC.

In this sample, this clone turned up once. The chain is built from TRBV7-2 and TRBJ1-4, with D perhaps TRBD1 (6 bases). CDR1 is SGHTA, CDR2 FQGNSA, per germline. The CDR3 sequence is 15 residues long. V was cut by 2 bases and J by 7 bases, with 14 bases left in between. CDR3 sequence: CASSLNWGGGEKLFF. As DNA, the CDR3 is TGTGCCAGCAGCTTAAATTGGGGGGGCGGTGAAAAACTGTTTTTT.

The V call is TRBV9, the J call TRBJ2-1; weak D call: TRBD2 (6 bases). V was cut by 0 bases and J by 6 bases, with 10 bases left in between. The CDR3 extends over 14 amino acids. Germline assignment: CDR1 SGDLS and CDR2 YYNGEE. This CDR3 is CASSVEDYINEQFF. CDR3 nucleotide sequence: TGTGCCAGCAGCGTAGAGGACTATATCAATGAGCAGTTCTTC.

The rearrangement joins TRBV11-1 to TRBJ1-2; TRBD1 is a possible D gene (6 bases). This CDR3 is 13 amino acids long. Trimming pared 5 bases from V and 5 bases from J, leaving 12 bases between. Germline CDR1 is SGHAT and CDR2 is FQDESV (reference sequence). The CDR3 DNA follows: TGTGCCAGCAGCCCCGGGGGGGCTTATGGCTACACCTTC. Encoded protein: CASSPGGAYGYTF.

The chain employs TRBV30 and TRBJ1-3; D is ambiguous. V shed 3 bases and J shed 4 bases, with 10 bases lying between them. This CDR3 comprises 13 residues. Germline V CDR1 and CDR2: GTSNPN, SVGIG (reference sequence). CDR3 sequence: CAWSLGTGNTIYF. The CDR3 bases are TGTGCCTGGAGCCTCGGAACGGGAAACACCATATATTTT.

The chain joins TRBV5-1 to TRBJ1-2, with TRBD1 as a possible D gene (6 bases). V lost 1 base and J lost 6, with 13 bases in between. Germline lookup yields CDR1 SGHRS and CDR2 YFSETQ. The CDR3 is made up of 14 amino acids. CDR3 sequence reads: CASSLTGGADGYTF. Here the CDR3 DNA reads TGCGCCAGCAGCTTGACCGGGGGCGCGGATGGCTACACCTTC.

The table lists this clone with a count of one. V is TRBV9 and J is TRBJ2-5; 10 bases match TRBD2. Germline CDR1 SGDLS, CDR2 YYNGEE. CDR3 length: 14 amino acids. The J segment lost 3 bases and the V segment lost 5 bases, leaving 4 bases of the junction unmatched. CDR3 bases: TGTGCCAGCAGTCGTACTAGCGGGGAAGAGACCCAGTACTTC. This encodes CASSRTSGEETQYF.

The chain joins TRBV5-1 to TRBJ1-1; D is uncertain. This CDR3 region has 15 residues. The germline V gene has CDR1 SGHRS and CDR2 YFSETQ. The V end was cut by 4 bases, the J end by 0 bases, with 13 bases between. The CDR3 loop is CASSAWTGMNTEAFF. CDR3 bases: TGCGCCAGCAGCGCTTGGACGGGCATGAACACTGAAGCTTTCTTT.

The V and J genes are TRBV10-1 and TRBJ1-5; D remains unclear. The CDR3 totals 15 residues. Trimming removed 7 bases at V and 3 bases at J, with 16 bases between. Germline V lookup: CDR1 WNHNN, CDR2 SYGVQD (reference sequence). CDR3 amino acids: CASTEGKDPNQPQHF. CDR3 nucleotides: TGCGCCAGCACCGAGGGAAAAGACCCCAATCAGCCCCAGCATTTT.